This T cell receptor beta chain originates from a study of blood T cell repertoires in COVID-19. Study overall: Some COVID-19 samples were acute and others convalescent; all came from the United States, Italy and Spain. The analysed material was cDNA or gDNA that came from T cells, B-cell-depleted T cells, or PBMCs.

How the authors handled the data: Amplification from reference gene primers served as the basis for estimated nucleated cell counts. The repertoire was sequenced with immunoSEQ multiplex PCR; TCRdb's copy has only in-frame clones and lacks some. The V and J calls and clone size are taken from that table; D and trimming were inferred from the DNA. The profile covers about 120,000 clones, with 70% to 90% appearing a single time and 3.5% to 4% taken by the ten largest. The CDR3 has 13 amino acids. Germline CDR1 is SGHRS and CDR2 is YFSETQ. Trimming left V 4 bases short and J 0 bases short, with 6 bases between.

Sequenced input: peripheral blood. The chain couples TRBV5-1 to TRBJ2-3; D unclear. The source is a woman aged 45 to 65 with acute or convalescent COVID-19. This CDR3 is CASSTSSTDTQYF. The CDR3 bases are TGCGCCAGCAGCACATCGAGCACAGATACGCAGTATTTT. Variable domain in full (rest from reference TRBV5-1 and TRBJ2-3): KAGVTQTPRYLIKTRGQQVTLSCSPISGHRSVSWYQQTPGQGLQFLFEYFSETQRNKGNFPGRFSGRQFSNSRSEMNVSTLELGDSALYLCASSTSSTDTQYFGPGTRLTVL.